Listed below are T cell receptor beta chains from one sample, sequenced in a study of lymphopenia after photon versus proton radiotherapy. Method: immunoSEQ multiplex PCR; TCRdb's copy keeps in-frame clones and lacks some. The data show about 40,000 clones, about 86% seen once. The sample in question was peripheral blood, obtained from a patient treated with proton-based radiotherapy. These receptors were obtained from a woman in her 70s with pancreatic cancer. Some clones in this sample may be carry-over from other donors' samples. Each CDR3 is given with its conserved first and last residue. Each record gives: clone size, D gene, V gene, J gene, CDR3 DNA, CDR3 protein. The D gene is left open where the match is weak. Where a row states a size, it is once, few, many or the class of an expanded clone; other rows omit it.

clone_size: NA
d_call: NA
v_call: TRBV6-5
j_call: TRBJ2-2
cdr3_nt: TGTGCCAGCAGGCAGGGAGTAAGTAGGACCGGGGAGCTGTTTTTT
cdr3_aa: CASRQGVSRTGELFF

clone_size: once
d_call: NA
v_call: TRBV18
j_call: TRBJ1-1
cdr3_nt: TGTGCCAGCTCACCACCGGAGGGGGTGATGAACACTGAAGCTTTCTTT
cdr3_aa: CASSPPEGVMNTEAFF

clone_size: NA
d_call: TRBD1
v_call: TRBV27
j_call: TRBJ2-7
cdr3_nt: TGTGCCAGCAGTCCCTTTCGGGACAGGGGTATCTACGAGCAGTACTTC
cdr3_aa: CASSPFRDRGIYEQYF

clone_size: NA
d_call: NA
v_call: TRBV28
j_call: TRBJ2-3
cdr3_nt: TGTGCCAGCAGGAGCGGGAGCACAGATACGCAGTATTTT
cdr3_aa: CASRSGSTDTQYF

clone_size: NA
d_call: NA
v_call: TRBV11-2
j_call: TRBJ2-2
cdr3_nt: TGTGCCAGCAGCTTAGATCCTGCGGGACCTACCACCGGGGAGCTGTTTTTT
cdr3_aa: CASSLDPAGPTTGELFF

clone_size: NA
d_call: NA
v_call: TRBV30
j_call: TRBJ2-3
cdr3_nt: TGTGCCTGGAACTATCTGGGCGAGAGGACAGATACGCAGTATTTT
cdr3_aa: CAWNYLGERTDTQYF

clone_size: few
d_call: NA
v_call: TRBV19
j_call: TRBJ2-1
cdr3_nt: TGTGCCAGTAGTAAAGAGCGGGTTGCTCAGGGGGGAGAGCAGTTCTTC
cdr3_aa: CASSKERVAQGGEQFF

clone_size: once
d_call: NA
v_call: TRBV2
j_call: TRBJ2-5
cdr3_nt: TGTGCCAGCAGTGTAGCGAACGGGGTCCAAGAGACCCAGTACTTC
cdr3_aa: CASSVANGVQETQYF

clone_size: NA
d_call: TRBD1
v_call: TRBV6-1
j_call: TRBJ1-4
cdr3_nt: TGTGCCAGCAGTGCACGGGACAGGCATGAAGCAACTAATGAAAAACTGTTTTTT
cdr3_aa: CASSARDRHEATNEKLFF

clone_size: NA
d_call: NA
v_call: TRBV14
j_call: TRBJ2-5
cdr3_nt: TGTGCCAGCAGCTTCTATGCGGAGGGGGTCCAAGAGACCCAGTACTTC
cdr3_aa: CASSFYAEGVQETQYF

clone_size: once
d_call: NA
v_call: TRBV7-9
j_call: TRBJ2-2
cdr3_nt: TGTGCCAGCAGCTCGGTTGGGCGCGGGAACACCGGGGAGCTGTTTTTT
cdr3_aa: CASSSVGRGNTGELFF

clone_size: NA
d_call: NA
v_call: TRBV6-4
j_call: TRBJ1-5
cdr3_nt: TGTGCCAGCAGTGCACAGGTCAATCAGCCCCAGCATTTT
cdr3_aa: CASSAQVNQPQHF

clone_size: NA
d_call: NA
v_call: TRBV30
j_call: TRBJ2-1
cdr3_nt: TGTGCCTGGAGTGTGGCACAGATCTACAATGAGCAGTTCTTC
cdr3_aa: CAWSVAQIYNEQFF

clone_size: NA
d_call: TRBD1
v_call: TRBV20-1
j_call: TRBJ1-1
cdr3_nt: TGCAGTTCAGGGGGCAACACTGAAGCTTTCTTT
cdr3_aa: CSSGGNTEAFF

clone_size: NA
d_call: NA
v_call: TRBV30
j_call: TRBJ2-1
cdr3_nt: TGTGCCTGGAGTGTAGAGGCAGGGCTTTACAATGAGCAGTTCTTC
cdr3_aa: CAWSVEAGLYNEQFF

clone_size: NA
d_call: NA
v_call: TRBV20-1
j_call: TRBJ2-7
cdr3_nt: TGCAGTGCCCTGGGGCCCCACGAGCAGTACTTC
cdr3_aa: CSALGPHEQYF

clone_size: medium-sized
d_call: TRBD2
v_call: TRBV19
j_call: TRBJ2-3
cdr3_nt: TGTGCCAGTAGCTCGACTAGCGGGAGTGGAGATACGCAGTATTTT
cdr3_aa: CASSSTSGSGDTQYF

clone_size: few
d_call: TRBD1
v_call: TRBV6-1
j_call: TRBJ1-5
cdr3_nt: TGTGCCAGCAGTAAAGCACAGGGGGAGAATAGCAATCAGCCCCAGCATTTT
cdr3_aa: CASSKAQGENSNQPQHF

clone_size: NA
d_call: NA
v_call: TRBV10-1
j_call: TRBJ2-5
cdr3_nt: TGCGCCAGCAGTGATTCTATGGGGGGTCAAGAGACCCAGTACTTC
cdr3_aa: CASSDSMGGQETQYF

clone_size: NA
d_call: TRBD1
v_call: TRBV18
j_call: TRBJ1-4
cdr3_nt: TGTGCCAGCTCACCACCAGGGGGCAAGGGGGATGAAAAACTGTTTTTT
cdr3_aa: CASSPPGGKGDEKLFF

clone_size: NA
d_call: TRBD2
v_call: TRBV28
j_call: TRBJ2-1
cdr3_nt: TGTGCCAGCAGTCCGACTAGCGGGGATTACAATGAGCAGTTCTTC
cdr3_aa: CASSPTSGDYNEQFF

clone_size: few
d_call: TRBD1
v_call: TRBV19
j_call: TRBJ1-1
cdr3_nt: TGTGCCAGTAGAAGGGACAGGGACACTGAAGCTTTCTTT
cdr3_aa: CASRRDRDTEAFF

clone_size: once
d_call: TRBD2
v_call: TRBV5-4
j_call: TRBJ2-1
cdr3_nt: TGTGCCAGCAGCTTGGCGGGAGGGCTTGTCTATGAGCAGTTCTTC
cdr3_aa: CASSLAGGLVYEQFF

clone_size: NA
d_call: TRBD1
v_call: TRBV18
j_call: TRBJ1-1
cdr3_nt: TGTGCCAGCTCACAACAGGGGACTTCCATCCCTTCTGCTGAAGCTTTCTTT
cdr3_aa: CASSQQGTSIPSAEAFF

clone_size: NA
d_call: NA
v_call: TRBV29-1
j_call: TRBJ1-1
cdr3_nt: TGCAGCGTTGAAGTGGGCAGAGAAGCTTTCTTT
cdr3_aa: CSVEVGREAFF

clone_size: once
d_call: TRBD2
v_call: TRBV29-1
j_call: TRBJ2-1
cdr3_nt: TGCAGCGTTACCTCTAGCGGCCTAATGACTCCTGGCAATGAGCAGTTCTTC
cdr3_aa: CSVTSSGLMTPGNEQFF

clone_size: NA
d_call: NA
v_call: TRBV4-1
j_call: TRBJ2-1
cdr3_nt: TGCGCCAGCAGCCCGATCGACAATTCCTACAATGAGCAGTTCTTC
cdr3_aa: CASSPIDNSYNEQFF

clone_size: few
d_call: TRBD1
v_call: TRBV30
j_call: TRBJ1-6
cdr3_nt: TGTGCCTGGAGGGTAGGGACAGGGGGTAATTCACCCCTCCACTTT
cdr3_aa: CAWRVGTGGNSPLHF

clone_size: NA
d_call: NA
v_call: TRBV5-4
j_call: TRBJ1-1
cdr3_nt: TGTGCCAGCAAAGTGATAGGGGACACTGAAGCTTTCTTT
cdr3_aa: CASKVIGDTEAFF

clone_size: NA
d_call: TRBD2
v_call: TRBV7-2
j_call: TRBJ2-7
cdr3_nt: TGTGCCAGCAGCACCCTAGCGGGAGGGCCTTACGAGCAGTACTTC
cdr3_aa: CASSTLAGGPYEQYF

clone_size: NA
d_call: NA
v_call: TRBV6-5
j_call: TRBJ2-1
cdr3_nt: TGTGCCAGCAGTTACTTACCATACAATGAGCAGTTCTTC
cdr3_aa: CASSYLPYNEQFF

clone_size: NA
d_call: NA
v_call: TRBV7-8
j_call: TRBJ1-2
cdr3_nt: TGTGCCAGCAGCTTAGGAGAAGGCCCCTATGGCTACACCTTC
cdr3_aa: CASSLGEGPYGYTF

clone_size: NA
d_call: TRBD1
v_call: TRBV28
j_call: TRBJ1-2
cdr3_nt: TGTGCCAGCAGTCCTCCAACGCTTTATGACGACAGGGAAGCGGACTATGGCTACACCTTC
cdr3_aa: CASSPPTLYDDREADYGYTF

clone_size: NA
d_call: TRBD2
v_call: TRBV6-6
j_call: TRBJ2-1
cdr3_nt: TGTGCCAGCAATAGCGGGGCCTACAATGAGCAGTTCTTC
cdr3_aa: CASNSGAYNEQFF

clone_size: NA
d_call: TRBD1
v_call: TRBV18
j_call: TRBJ1-5
cdr3_nt: TGTGCCAGCTCACCCAGACAGGGGAATCAGCCCCAGCATTTT
cdr3_aa: CASSPRQGNQPQHF

clone_size: NA
d_call: TRBD2
v_call: TRBV30
j_call: TRBJ2-2
cdr3_nt: TGTGCCTGGAGCAGACTAGCGGGAGTCCCCGGGGAGCTGTTTTTT
cdr3_aa: CAWSRLAGVPGELFF

clone_size: NA
d_call: NA
v_call: TRBV15
j_call: TRBJ1-4
cdr3_nt: TGTGCCACCAGCAGAGACCCTCCAGCCCATAATGAAAAACTGTTTTTT
cdr3_aa: CATSRDPPAHNEKLFF

clone_size: few
d_call: NA
v_call: TRBV9
j_call: TRBJ1-2
cdr3_nt: TGTGCCAGCAGCGTGGGCGGGCTAGCTAACTATGGCTACACCTTC
cdr3_aa: CASSVGGLANYGYTF

clone_size: NA
d_call: NA
v_call: TRBV29-1
j_call: TRBJ2-3
cdr3_nt: TGCAGCGCCCAAGCCTTAGGGGGTACGCAGTATTTT
cdr3_aa: CSAQALGGTQYF

clone_size: NA
d_call: TRBD1
v_call: TRBV14
j_call: TRBJ2-7
cdr3_nt: TGTGCCAGCAGCCAAGCCCTGGGACAGCTCTACGAGCAGTACTTC
cdr3_aa: CASSQALGQLYEQYF

clone_size: few
d_call: NA
v_call: TRBV6-5
j_call: TRBJ2-7
cdr3_nt: TGTGCCAGCAGTTACAGCACCCAACCCTCCTACGAGCAGTACTTC
cdr3_aa: CASSYSTQPSYEQYF

clone_size: few
d_call: NA
v_call: TRBV6-1
j_call: TRBJ1-1
cdr3_nt: TGTGCCAGCAGTGAATCAACTACAGGGTATTTTGCGAACACTGAAGCTTTCTTT
cdr3_aa: CASSESTTGYFANTEAFF

clone_size: NA
d_call: NA
v_call: TRBV21-1
j_call: TRBJ2-4
cdr3_nt: TGTGCCAGCAGCCCCAGAAGTGGACTAGCGGGAATACTAGCCAAAAACATTCAGTACTTC
cdr3_aa: CASSPRSGLAGILAKNIQYF

clone_size: NA
d_call: NA
v_call: TRBV28
j_call: TRBJ2-7
cdr3_nt: TGTGCCAGCAGTTTATGGCCCCTAGGAGTAGCGGTCGACGAGCAGTACTTC
cdr3_aa: CASSLWPLGVAVDEQYF

clone_size: NA
d_call: NA
v_call: TRBV4-2
j_call: TRBJ2-1
cdr3_nt: TGTGCCAGCAGCCAAGATAGGGGGGAGGTGGGCAATGAGCAGTTCTTC
cdr3_aa: CASSQDRGEVGNEQFF

clone_size: NA
d_call: TRBD2
v_call: TRBV30
j_call: TRBJ2-5
cdr3_nt: TGTGCCTGGAGTGACCTAGCGGGAGGAGGAGAGACCCAGTACTTC
cdr3_aa: CAWSDLAGGGETQYF

clone_size: NA
d_call: NA
v_call: TRBV28
j_call: TRBJ2-4
cdr3_nt: TGTGCCAGCAGTGGGGCAGGTCTAGCCAAAAACATTCAGTACTTC
cdr3_aa: CASSGAGLAKNIQYF

clone_size: once
d_call: NA
v_call: TRBV7-9
j_call: TRBJ1-1
cdr3_nt: TGTGCCAGCAGCTTCGGCGGGAACACTGAAGCTTTCTTT
cdr3_aa: CASSFGGNTEAFF

clone_size: NA
d_call: NA
v_call: TRBV27
j_call: TRBJ2-7
cdr3_nt: TGTGCCAGCAGTTTAGACCCCCAGGGGTGGAAGCAGTACTTC
cdr3_aa: CASSLDPQGWKQYF

clone_size: NA
d_call: NA
v_call: TRBV6-6
j_call: TRBJ1-4
cdr3_nt: TGTGCCAGCAGCCCCAGGGAGAATGAAAAACTGTTTTTT
cdr3_aa: CASSPRENEKLFF

clone_size: NA
d_call: TRBD2
v_call: TRBV7-2
j_call: TRBJ2-7
cdr3_nt: TGTGCCAGCAGCTTAGGCCCGCTAGCGGGAGATCGCGAGCAGTACTTC
cdr3_aa: CASSLGPLAGDREQYF

clone_size: NA
d_call: TRBD1
v_call: TRBV9
j_call: TRBJ2-2
cdr3_nt: TGTGCCAGCAGCGACCGACAGGGGGCAGGCGGGGAGCTGTTTTTT
cdr3_aa: CASSDRQGAGGELFF

clone_size: few
d_call: NA
v_call: TRBV11-2
j_call: TRBJ1-6
cdr3_nt: TGTGCCAGCAGCTCCCACAATTCACCCCTCCACTTT
cdr3_aa: CASSSHNSPLHF

clone_size: NA
d_call: NA
v_call: TRBV6-1
j_call: TRBJ1-6
cdr3_nt: TGTGCCAGCAGTGGCCGCTCCTATAATTCACCCCTCCACTTT
cdr3_aa: CASSGRSYNSPLHF

clone_size: NA
d_call: TRBD2
v_call: TRBV18
j_call: TRBJ2-1
cdr3_nt: TGTGCCAGCTCACCGACTAGCGGGCTGTACAATGAGCAGTTCTTC
cdr3_aa: CASSPTSGLYNEQFF

clone_size: NA
d_call: NA
v_call: TRBV25-1
j_call: TRBJ2-5
cdr3_nt: TGTGCCAGCCCCCTACGAGAGACCCAGTACTTC
cdr3_aa: CASPLRETQYF